This is a list of T cell receptor beta chains from one sample in a study of cytomegalovirus exposure and HLA in healthy donors. The protocol was immunoSEQ multiplex PCR, while the TCRdb copy is restricted to in-frame clones and leaves out a portion. Counted here are more than 150,000 clones, more than 85% occurring once; the ten biggest clones make up 0.2% to 0.3%. The sample comprised PBMCs. Source of these receptors: a girl less than two years old in good health and CMV-seronegative. CDR3s include the opening cysteine and the closing phenylalanine or tryptophan. A D gene is named only where the DNA matches it firmly.

v_call	d_call	j_call	cdr3_aa
TRBV19	NA	TRBJ1-3	CASIPSSGNTIYF
TRBV7-3	NA	TRBJ2-1	CASSPRGSYNEQFF
TRBV5-1	NA	TRBJ2-3	CASQVGPSTDTQYF
TRBV6-6	TRBD1	TRBJ1-6	CASSIRQGNSPLHF
TRBV6-1	TRBD1	TRBJ1-2	CASSETGDYGYTF
TRBV4-3	NA	TRBJ2-1	CASSQGGIAAYNEQFF
TRBV11-2	NA	TRBJ2-5	CASSPSLETQYF
TRBV27	TRBD2	TRBJ2-1	CASRHGTSLYNEQFF
TRBV29-1	NA	TRBJ2-7	CSVGIRSYEQYF
TRBV25-1	TRBD2	TRBJ2-7	CASGTSRLYEQYF
TRBV7-2	TRBD2	TRBJ2-6	CASSLVVLAEYSGANVLTF
TRBV12-2	NA	TRBJ2-3	CASRPRTTDTQYF
TRBV4-1	TRBD1	TRBJ2-7	CASSQAPTGGTLDEQYF
TRBV7-8	TRBD1	TRBJ2-1	CASSLTYRGRDNEQFF
TRBV2	NA	TRBJ2-5	CASSERGSGETQYF
TRBV7-9	NA	TRBJ2-1	CASRKEGSSYNEQFF
TRBV7-3	NA	TRBJ2-3	CASSLDRAGVDTQYF
TRBV5-1	TRBD2	TRBJ2-7	CASSLTPTSGAPYEQYF
TRBV6-1	NA	TRBJ2-7	CASSGWIAVLSYEQYF
TRBV5-1	TRBD2	TRBJ2-7	CASSTLLAGGYEQYF
TRBV7-2	NA	TRBJ1-4	CASSLIAGRLNEKLFF
TRBV30	TRBD1	TRBJ2-3	CAWSVPQWTGGTTDTQYF
TRBV6-6	NA	TRBJ2-3	CASTYRADTQYF
TRBV19	NA	TRBJ2-6	CASSKQGPTAGANVLTF
TRBV7-3	TRBD1	TRBJ2-2	CASSLSRDRTNTGELFF
TRBV7-9	NA	TRBJ1-2	CASSINGYTF